The 31 T cell receptor beta chains presented below share a single source sample, sequenced in a study of long-term antiretroviral therapy in people with HIV. Assay version v3.0 of immunoSEQ was used, and it was run at survey level. The repertoire was sequenced with immunoSEQ multiplex PCR; TCRdb's copy has only in-frame clones and lacks some. The sample has more than 35,000 clones; about 95% are singletons. The material was unsorted PBMCs, obtained 3.7 years after starting antiretroviral therapy. Receptors originate from a woman aged 50 to 65 with HIV.

The chain carries TRBV19 and TRBJ1-5, with D tentatively TRBD1 (5 bases). The CDR3 sequence is 14 residues long. In germline, CDR1 is LNHDA, CDR2 SQIVND (reference sequence). Trimming cost V 3 bases and J 5 bases, with 11 bases left between them. The CDR3 here is CASSMGQGHQPQHF. CDR3 DNA: TGTGCCAGTAGTATGGGCCAGGGTCATCAGCCCCAGCATTTT.

CDR3 DNA sequence: TGCGCCAGCAGCACGGGACAGGGGGGTTCACCCCTCCACTTT. Amino acid sequence: CASSTGQGGSPLHF. The chain couples TRBV5-1 to TRBJ1-6; 11 nucleotides match TRBD1. Losses at the gene ends were 4 bases for V and 9 bases for J; bases not matched to a gene: 3. The CDR3 sequence is 14 residues long. Germline CDR1 reads SGHRS; CDR2 reads YFSETQ.

The rearrangement links TRBV30 to TRBJ2-3; D might be TRBD2 (7 bases). With 4 bases removed from V and 3 bases from J, the gap between germline ends came to 17 bases. The CDR3 contains 15 residues. Germline V gene lookup returns CDR1 GTSNPN and CDR2 SVGIG (reference sequence). The CDR3 loop reads CAWTLGARETDTQYF. The CDR3 DNA reads TGTGCCTGGACTTTGGGGGCGCGGGAGACAGATACGCAGTATTTT.

The chain employs TRBV7-9 and TRBJ1-1; 7 bases fit TRBD1. Per the germline V gene, CDR1 is SEHNR and CDR2 is FQNEAQ (reference sequence). V was clipped by 3 bases and J by 6 bases; unmatched bases: 4. The CDR3 consists of 13 residues. The CDR3 bases are TGTGCCAGCAGCTTCCCGGGGACAGCTGAAGCTTTCTTT. It yields the protein CASSFPGTAEAFF.

The chain links TRBV29-1 to TRBJ1-4; 10 nucleotides line up with TRBD1. The ends lost 7 bases at V and 7 bases at J; junction bases unmatched: 9. Looked up from germline, CDR1 is SQVTM and CDR2 is ANQGSEA. CDR3 length: 14 amino acids. The CDR3 loop is CSASDRGHSEKLFF. In DNA form, the CDR3 reads TGCAGCGCTTCCGACAGGGGGCACTCTGAAAAACTGTTTTTT.

The genes are TRBV5-1 and TRBJ2-2; no clear D. V lost 2 bases, J lost 0 bases, and 8 bases lay in between. The CDR3 runs 15 residues. The germline V gene encodes CDR1 SGHRS and CDR2 YFSETQ. The CDR3, as DNA: TGCGCCAGCAGCTTAGGCGTCGCGAACACCGGGGAGCTGTTTTTT. It encodes CASSLGVANTGELFF.

The chain uses TRBV11-2 and TRBJ2-7; possibly TRBD1 or TRBD2 for D (5 bases each). The V end lost 4 bases, the J end lost 0 bases, and 13 bases lay between the germline ends. The CDR3 has 15 residues. Per the germline V gene, CDR1 is SGHAT and CDR2 is FQNNGV. DNA of the CDR3: TGTGCCAGCAGCTCCGGGACCCATAGCTCCTACGAGCAGTACTTC. This codes for CASSSGTHSSYEQYF.

The gene calls are TRBV11-2 and TRBJ1-5; D not certain. V lost 5 bases and J 7 bases, leaving 15 bases between the germline ends. Per germline, CDR1 SGHAT and CDR2 FQNNGV. This CDR3 is built from 14 residues. The DNA for the CDR3 is TGTGCCAGCAGCCTTATCGTGGGTTACCAGCCCCAGCATTTT. Translation: CASSLIVGYQPQHF.

J is TRBJ2-5 and V is TRBV11-3, with 7 nucleotides matching TRBD2. Germline V gene lookup returns CDR1 SGHNT and CDR2 YENEEA. J lost 3 bases, V lost 3 bases, and 10 bases had no gene match. This CDR3 has 16 amino acids. The CDR3 region is CASSFRDPGGKETQYF. In DNA, the CDR3 is TGTGCCAGCAGCTTCCGGGATCCGGGAGGTAAAGAGACCCAGTACTTC. Full variable domain (remainder filled in from reference TRBV11-3 and TRBJ2-5): EAGVVQSPRYKIIEKKQPVAFWCNPISGHNTLYWYLQNLGQGPELLIRYENEEAVDDSQLPKDRFSAERLKGVDSTLKIQPAELGDSAVYLCASSFRDPGGKETQYFGPGTRLLVL.

This chain joins TRBV5-1 and TRBJ2-3; 7 bases align to TRBD2. CDR3 length equals 14 residues. Germline lookup yields CDR1 SGHRS and CDR2 YFSETQ. The J segment lost 1 base and the V segment lost 4 bases, leaving 3 bases of the junction unmatched. The CDR3 sequence: CASSRTRGTDTQYF. Here the CDR3 DNA reads TGCGCCAGCAGCCGGACTAGGGGCACAGATACGCAGTATTTT.

V is TRBV6-6 and J is TRBJ2-7; 7 bases match TRBD1. The CDR3 spans 15 residues. J gave up 3 bases and V 6 bases, and 11 bases lay outside the gene matches. Germline-derived CDR1 and CDR2 are MNHNY and SVGAGI (reference sequence). CDR3 in DNA: TGTGCCAGCAGCCTTAAATGGGACAGTGTCTACGAGCAGTACTTC. Residues: CASSLKWDSVYEQYF.

The V and J genes are TRBV25-1 and TRBJ2-2; D not resolved. The CDR3 sequence is 16 residues long. Trimming pared 6 bases from V and 0 bases from J, leaving 14 bases between. Germline V gives CDR1 MGHDK, CDR2 SYGVNS. The CDR3 region is CASSDGRFANTGELFF. CDR3 DNA sequence: TGTGCCAGCAGCGACGGACGGTTCGCGAACACCGGGGAGCTGTTTTTT.

This chain connects TRBV2 to TRBJ2-3; D gene uncertain. The CDR3 sequence is 11 residues long. CDR1 SNHLY and CDR2 FYNNEI come from the germline V gene. V was clipped by 4 bases and J by 12 bases, with 11 bases between them. The CDR3 region has the DNA TGTGCCAGCAGTGTAACGGAGAAACAGTATTTT. Protein sequence: CASSVTEKQYF.

The chain couples TRBV7-9 to TRBJ2-5, with a weak D call TRBD1 (6 bases). V shed 5 bases and J shed 5 bases, with 18 bases lying between them. The CDR3 consists of 15 residues. Germline lookup yields CDR1 SEHNR and CDR2 FQNEAQ (reference sequence). This CDR3 is CASSHAPGTKETQYF. The CDR3 nucleotides are TGTGCCAGCAGCCACGCCCCCGGGACAAAGGAGACCCAGTACTTC.

Only one count was recorded for this clone. The chain links TRBV4-2 to TRBJ2-7; perhaps TRBD2 as D (5 bases). Deletions cut 4 bases from V and 2 bases from J, with 9 bases between. Looked up from germline, CDR1 is LGHNA and CDR2 is YNFKEQ. The CDR3 extends over 13 amino acids. The CDR3: CASSLVGAYEQYF. CDR3 sequence (DNA): TGTGCCAGCAGCCTCGTCGGGGCCTACGAGCAGTACTTC.

This clone is medium-sized in the sample. The chain recombines TRBV4-1 with TRBJ2-7; D is perhaps TRBD1 (5 bases). CDR1 is MGHRA and CDR2 is YSYEKL in the germline V gene. CDR3 size: 14 residues. V was shortened by 5 bases and J by 1 base, with 12 bases between the two germline ends. For the CDR3, the DNA is TGCGCCAGCAGCTTTGAAACAGGTTCCTACGAGCAGTACTTC. Its translation: CASSFETGSYEQYF.

The chain is built from TRBV6-1 and TRBJ2-1; the match to TRBD2 covers 8 bases. The CDR3 contains 15 residues. V trimming: 1 base; J trimming: 3 bases; junction bases outside the gene matches: 2. CDR1 and CDR2 (germline): MNHNS, SASEGT. The CDR3 spells CASSEGGGRYNEQFF. In DNA form, the CDR3 reads TGTGCCAGCAGTGAAGGCGGGGGGCGCTACAATGAGCAGTTCTTC.

The rearrangement uses TRBV19 and TRBJ1-2; weak D call: TRBD1 (5 bases). V was clipped by 3 bases and J by 1 base, with 24 bases between them. Germline CDR1 and CDR2: LNHDA and SQIVND (reference sequence). The CDR3 runs to 19 residues. The CDR3 is CASSMGPAQARTVNYGYTF. CDR3 bases: TGTGCCAGTAGTATGGGACCCGCACAGGCCCGGACTGTTAACTATGGCTACACCTTC.

The gene calls are TRBV9 and TRBJ1-6; D may be TRBD1 (5 bases). The CDR3 has 17 amino acids. From germline, CDR1 is SGDLS and CDR2 YYNGEE. V lost 4 bases and J lost 0, with 14 bases in between. The CDR3, as DNA: TGTGCCAGCAGCTCCGACAGCCCTTTCTCCTATAATTCACCCCTCCACTTT. Translating gives CASSSDSPFSYNSPLHF.

The chain has TRBV27 and TRBJ1-6, with 7 positions matching TRBD1. With 4 bases clipped from V and 2 bases from J, the junction kept 11 bases outside the gene matches. The germline CDR1 and CDR2 sequences are MNHEY and SMNVEV (reference sequence). The CDR3 runs 18 residues. CDR3 sequence (DNA): TGTGCCAGCAGTTCGAAGGGAGGGGGCAGGACCTATAATTCACCCCTCCACTTT. Translating it yields CASSSKGGGRTYNSPLHF.

The rearrangement links TRBV5-1 to TRBJ1-2; no clear D. Trimming cost V 0 bases and J 2 bases, with 5 bases left between them. Per the germline V gene, CDR1 is SGHRS and CDR2 is YFSETQ. The CDR3 contains 13 residues. DNA of the CDR3: TGCGCCAGCAGCTTGGACGGGAACTATGGCTACACCTTC. It codes for CASSLDGNYGYTF.

The V gene is TRBV6-6, the J gene TRBJ1-4; D not resolved. CDR1 and CDR2 (germline): MNHNY, SVGAGI (reference sequence). Trimming removed 2 bases at V and 5 bases at J, with 12 bases between. The length of the CDR3 is 15 residues. The CDR3 DNA reads TGTGCCAGCAGTTACCGGGTGCTTTCAAATGAAAAACTGTTTTTT. Its protein is CASSYRVLSNEKLFF.

This chain links TRBV5-4 with TRBJ1-6, with a possible D match to TRBD1 (6 bases). CDR1 is SGHNT, CDR2 YYREEE, per germline (reference sequence). Trimming stripped 3 bases from V and 9 bases from J, with 13 bases between. CDR3 length equals 14 residues. CDR3 in amino acids: CASSYREASSPLHF. For the CDR3, the DNA is TGTGCCAGCAGCTACAGGGAAGCAAGTTCACCCCTCCACTTT.

This rearrangement joins TRBV9 to TRBJ2-3; TRBD2 matches 9 bases. Germline V gene data show CDR1 as SGDLS and CDR2 as YYNGEE. Unmatched junction bases numbered 19, after V lost 2 bases and J lost 9 bases. The CDR3 consists of 18 residues. The CDR3 loop reads CASSVDAGTSTRGETQYF. In DNA form, the CDR3 reads TGTGCCAGCAGCGTCGACGCCGGGACTAGCACACGGGGCGAGACGCAGTATTTT.

The chain employs TRBV2 and TRBJ1-5; D is unresolved. V lost 7 bases and J lost 0, with 7 bases in between. This CDR3 has 13 amino acids. Germline CDR1 is SNHLY and CDR2 is FYNNEI. The CDR3 reads CASTANSNQPQHF. CDR3 sequence (DNA): TGTGCCAGCACAGCGAATAGCAATCAGCCCCAGCATTTT.

The V call is TRBV6-5, the J call TRBJ1-2; TRBD1 agrees at 9 bases. The length of the CDR3 is 15 residues. CDR1 MNHEY and CDR2 SVGAGI come from the germline V gene. The V segment lost 6 bases and the J segment 6 bases; nucleotides outside the gene matches: 11. DNA of the CDR3: TGTGCCAGCAGGGCCCCCGGGACAGGGATTAATGGCTACACCTTC. This translates into CASRAPGTGINGYTF.

V is TRBV7-2 and J is TRBJ1-6; D not resolved. The germline gives CDR1 SGHTA, CDR2 FQGNSA. The V end was cut by 2 bases, the J end by 4 bases, with 6 bases between. CDR3 size: 14 residues. CDR3 sequence reads: CASSLPGYNSPLHF. The CDR3 DNA is TGTGCCAGCAGCTTACCGGGGTATAATTCACCCCTCCACTTT.

This clone came up once. The chain combines TRBV12-2 with TRBJ1-5. TRBV12-2 is marked as a pseudogene. CDR3 size: 15 residues. The CDR3 here is CASRLGGYSNQPQHF. The CDR3 bases are TGTGCAAGTCGCTTAGGGGGGTATAGCAATCAGCCCCAGCATTTT.

The genes are TRBV2 and TRBJ1-3; no clear D. CDR1 and CDR2 (germline): SNHLY, FYNNEI. CDR3 length: 15 amino acids. V gave up 6 bases and J gave up 2 bases, with 14 bases separating them. CDR3 region: CASRPEGSAGNTIYF. The CDR3 nucleotides are TGTGCCAGCAGGCCGGAGGGATCAGCTGGAAACACCATATATTTT.

The CDR3 is CSVVRGPNSNTEAFF. In DNA, the CDR3 is TGCAGCGTTGTGCGGGGCCCCAATTCCAACACTGAAGCTTTCTTT. The V call is TRBV29-1, the J call TRBJ1-1; tentatively, D is TRBD1 (5 bases). The ends were cut back, 4 bases at V and 2 bases at J, with 17 bases in the middle. Germline values: CDR1 SQVTM, CDR2 ANQGSEA. The CDR3 totals 15 residues.

This sequence joins TRBV19 and TRBJ1-5; 7 bases fit TRBD1. Looked up from germline, CDR1 is LNHDA and CDR2 is SQIVND (reference sequence). The CDR3 covers 18 residues. V gave up 5 bases and J gave up 0 bases; unmatched junction bases: 13. CDR3 amino acids: CASSVAQGRKYSNQPQHF. The CDR3 DNA sequence: TGTGCCAGTAGTGTTGCACAGGGGCGAAAGTATAGCAATCAGCCCCAGCATTTT.